Below, 3 T cell receptor beta chains from the same sample are listed, as sequenced in a study of cytomegalovirus exposure and HLA in healthy donors. Researchers ran the PCR with 60 Vbeta and 13 Jbeta primers. Clones were sequenced by immunoSEQ multiplex PCR, and TCRdb holds only the in-frame ones, with some missing. The sample lists fewer than 200,000 clones; about three quarters were seen once. The source material was PBMCs. Source of these receptors: a female donor in good health and CMV-seronegative.

This clone was observed a few times. V is TRBV5-1 and J is TRBJ2-2, with D tentatively TRBD1 (5 bases). V lost 1 base, J lost 2 bases, and 9 bases lay in between. In germline, CDR1 is SGHRS, CDR2 YFSETQ. The CDR3 sequence is 15 residues long. The CDR3 reads CASSLQGPNTGELFF. DNA for the CDR3: TGCGCCAGCAGCTTGCAGGGCCCTAACACCGGGGAGCTGTTTTTT.

The rearrangement links TRBV4-1 to TRBJ2-4; 14 bases fit TRBD2. Unmatched junction bases numbered 13, after V lost 3 bases and J lost 6 bases. In germline, CDR1 is MGHRA, CDR2 YSYEKL. This CDR3 contains 19 residues. The CDR3 DNA sequence: TGCGCCAGCAGCCATGACCGCGCGACTAGCGGGGGGGCAGGAAACATTCAGTACTTC. Residues: CASSHDRATSGGAGNIQYF.

The chain joins TRBV28 to TRBJ1-4; 7 bases line up with TRBD1. Trimming cost V 3 bases and J 6 bases; bases outside gene matches: 10. The CDR3 spans 16 residues. Germline CDR1 and CDR2: MDHEN and SYDVKM. The CDR3 coding sequence is TGTGCCAGCAGTTTGCCCCCCGGGACAGTAGATGAAAAACTGTTTTTT. It codes for CASSLPPGTVDEKLFF.